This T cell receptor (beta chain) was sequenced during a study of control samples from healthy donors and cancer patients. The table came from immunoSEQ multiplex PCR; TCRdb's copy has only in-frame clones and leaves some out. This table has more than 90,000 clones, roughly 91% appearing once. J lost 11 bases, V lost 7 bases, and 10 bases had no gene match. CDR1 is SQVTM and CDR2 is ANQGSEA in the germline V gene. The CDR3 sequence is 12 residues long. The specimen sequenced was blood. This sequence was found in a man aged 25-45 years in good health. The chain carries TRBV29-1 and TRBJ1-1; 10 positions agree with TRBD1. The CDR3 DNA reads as TGCAGCGGTGGGGACAGGGGAGAAAGGGCTTTCTTT. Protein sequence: CSGGDRGERAFF. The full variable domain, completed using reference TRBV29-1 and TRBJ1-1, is SAVISQKPSRDICQRGTSLTIQCQVDSQVTMMFWYRQQPGQSLTLIATANQGSEATYESGFVIDKFPISRPNLTFSTLTVSNMSPEDSSIYLCSGGDRGERAFFGQGTRLTVV.